This T cell receptor beta chain was identified in a study of shared T cell receptors in the human thymus. TCRdb keeps only in-frame clones here, not all; method: immunoSEQ multiplex PCR. Of hundreds of thousands of clones listed, 70% to 90% are singletons. V lost 0 bases, J lost 4 bases, and 9 bases stayed unmatched. The germline CDR1 and CDR2 sequences are SGDLS and YYNGEE. The CDR3 is 17 amino acids. These data also featured in a second study, about human thymus T cells. Per that paper: Thymic material originated from resections removed in the course of corrective heart surgery. The authors found apparently biased V and J gene usage in thymic and blood repertoires. Unrelated people showed highly overlapping thymic repertoires, related research reported.

The chain links TRBV9 to TRBJ2-1; 8 bases agree with TRBD2. The clonotype comes from a boy less than two years old with a congenital heart defect. The sequencing sample was made of thymocytes. As DNA, the CDR3 is TGTGCCAGCAGCGTAGAGGGACACCCGGGGGGGTACAATGAGCAGTTCTTC. The encoded protein is CASSVEGHPGGYNEQFF.